This T cell receptor beta chain was sequenced for a study of chemoradiotherapy in HPV16-positive cancers. Study background: Functional T-cell assays on a couple of HPV16-positive patients' cells defined candidate HPV-specific clones and common TCR motifs. Study-level points and caveats: In HPV16-positive patients, HPV-responsive T-cell expansion tracked better recurrence-free survival. Candidate HPV-specific clones and E7-related TCR motifs grew in tumor during treatment.

The germline V gene has CDR1 MNHNS and CDR2 SASEGT. Trimming pared 9 bases from V and 0 bases from J, leaving 11 bases between. The CDR3 covers 14 residues. Concerning this clone itself: The target antigen is unknown.

Repeated repertoire sampling spanned the course of chemoradiotherapy. The protocol was immunoSEQ multiplex PCR, while the TCRdb copy is restricted to in-frame clones and leaves out a portion. The top ten hold more than 6.5% of the sample, which has thousands of clones, 81% seen once. This material consisted of tumor tissue, taken from a patient who underwent chemoradiotherapy. The rearrangement links TRBV6-1 to TRBJ2-2; D remains unclear. The TCR sequence derives from a human donor with HPV-associated anogenital cancer. CDR3 sequence reads: CASRVGTNTGELFF. Written as DNA, the CDR3 is TGTGCCAGTAGGGTGGGAACGAACACCGGGGAGCTGTTTTTT.